These 8 T cell receptor beta chains were sequenced from one sample in a study of T cells after yellow fever vaccination. TCRdb re-derived calls from the 5' RACE reads in MiXCR, one entry per CDR3 protein. This sample has 300,000 to 350,000 distinct CDR3 sequences, with approximately 4% found just once. The material sequenced was PBMCs, taken 5 days after the yellow fever booster vaccination. All receptors derive from a man aged 18 to 30 who received the YFV17D yellow fever vaccine.

This clonotype was seen many times. The V gene is TRBV5-1, the J gene TRBJ1-1; perhaps TRBD1 as D (6 bases). Germline lookup yields CDR1 SGHRS and CDR2 YFSETQ. The ends were cut back, 1 base at V and 5 bases at J, with 15 bases in the middle. The CDR3 totals 15 residues. The CDR3 DNA is TGCGCCAGCAGCTTGCGGCCGGGGGGCAGGACTGAAGCTTTCTTT. Amino acid sequence: CASSLRPGGRTEAFF.

The chain links TRBV27 to TRBJ1-1, with D tentatively TRBD1 (5 bases). Trimming removed 5 bases at V and 3 bases at J, with 13 bases between. The CDR3 covers 14 residues. In germline, CDR1 is MNHEY, CDR2 SMNVEV (reference sequence). In nucleotides, the CDR3 is TGTGCCAGCAGTCCCATTGGGGGAGACACTGAAGCTTTCTTT. It codes for CASSPIGGDTEAFF.

This chain links TRBV5-8 with TRBJ1-4; D is uncertain. Germline loops: CDR1 SGHTS, CDR2 YDEGEE. This CDR3 has 14 amino acids. Trimming stripped 1 base from V and 0 bases from J, with 4 bases between. CDR3 in DNA: TGTGCCAGCAGCTTGTTTACAACTAATGAAAAACTGTTTTTT. Translation: CASSLFTTNEKLFF.

The rearrangement links TRBV6-2 or TRBV6-3 to TRBJ2-1; 8 positions agree with TRBD2. Trimming at V came to 8 bases and at J to 12 bases, leaving 12 bases not matched to a gene. Germline V gene sequence: CDR1 MNHEY, CDR2 SVGEGT. The CDR3 contains 13 residues. The CDR3 here is CASLSSGGVGQFF. The CDR3 DNA reads as TGTGCCAGCCTATCTTCGGGGGGGGTCGGGCAGTTCTTC.

There are a few counts of this clonotype. The V call is TRBV20-1, the J call TRBJ2-1; D remains ambiguous. Trimming pared 4 bases from V and 3 bases from J, leaving 4 bases between. The germline V gene has CDR1 DFQATT and CDR2 SNEGSKA (reference sequence). The CDR3 runs 11 residues. The CDR3: CSAKDYNEQFF. The CDR3, as DNA: TGCAGTGCTAAGGACTACAATGAGCAGTTCTTC.

The J gene is TRBJ2-5, the V gene TRBV2, with a weak D call TRBD2 (5 bases). Germline CDR1 and CDR2: SNHLY and FYNNEI. V was clipped by 4 bases and J by 5 bases, with 14 bases between them. The CDR3 is 14 residues long. For the CDR3, the DNA is TGTGCCAGCAGTGCTCTAGAGGGTAGGGAGACCCAGTACTTC. It is translated as CASSALEGRETQYF.

V and J are TRBV20-1 and TRBJ1-1, with 8 bases identical to TRBD1. The CDR3 covers 15 residues. Trimming removed 0 bases from V and 4 bases from J; junction bases left unmatched: 7. Germline-derived CDR1 and CDR2 are DFQATT and SNEGSKA (reference sequence). The CDR3: CSARDRGQSVTEAFF. For the CDR3, the DNA is TGCAGTGCTAGAGACAGGGGGCAATCGGTCACTGAAGCTTTCTTT.

This clonotype was picked up many times. V and J are TRBV5-1 and TRBJ2-1; D may be TRBD2 (5 bases). The CDR3 contains 13 residues. Germline CDR1 SGHRS, CDR2 YFSETQ. Trimming cost V 2 bases and J 5 bases, with 8 bases left between them. CDR3 nucleotides: TGCGCCAGCAGCTTTCGGACTGACAATGAGCAGTTCTTC. This encodes CASSFRTDNEQFF.